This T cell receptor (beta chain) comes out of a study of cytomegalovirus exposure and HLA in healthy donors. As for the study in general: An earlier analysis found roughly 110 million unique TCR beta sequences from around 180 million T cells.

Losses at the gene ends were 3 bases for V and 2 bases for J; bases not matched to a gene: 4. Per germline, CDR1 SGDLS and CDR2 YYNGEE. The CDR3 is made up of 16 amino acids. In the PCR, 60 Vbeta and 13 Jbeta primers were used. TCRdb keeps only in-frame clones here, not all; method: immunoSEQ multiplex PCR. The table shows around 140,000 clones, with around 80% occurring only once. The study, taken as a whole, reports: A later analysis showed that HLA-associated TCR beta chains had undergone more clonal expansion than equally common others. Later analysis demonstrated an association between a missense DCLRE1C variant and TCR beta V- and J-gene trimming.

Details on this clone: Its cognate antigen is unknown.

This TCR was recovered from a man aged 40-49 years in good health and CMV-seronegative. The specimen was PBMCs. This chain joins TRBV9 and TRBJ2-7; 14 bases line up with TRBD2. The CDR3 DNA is TGTGCCAGCAGCGAGACGGGACTAGCGGGGGCCTACGAGCAGTACTTC. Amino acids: CASSETGLAGAYEQYF. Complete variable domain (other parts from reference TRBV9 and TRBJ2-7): DSGVTQTPKHLITATGQRVTLRCSPRSGDLSVYWYQQSLDQGLQFLIQYYNGEERAKGNILERFSAQQFPDLHSELNLSSLELGDSALYFCASSETGLAGAYEQYFGPGTRLTVT.